The TCR beta chain under discussion was sequenced for a study of glioma-infiltrating T cells after dendritic cell vaccination. Overall study context: Autologous tumor lysate-pulsed dendritic cell vaccination was given between the early 2000s and the early 2010s. At biweekly intervals, patients got three intradermal dendritic cell vaccine injections.

Profiling relied on immunoSEQ multiplex PCR, and the TCRdb table lists in-frame clones only, not all of them. This table holds around 96,000 clones, around 80% found once. V dropped 2 bases and J dropped 7; count of bases not matched to a gene: 3. Germline loops: CDR1 SGHNT, CDR2 YYREEE (reference sequence). The length of the CDR3 is 13 residues. Only patients with spare fresh-frozen tumor and over two years of follow-up were included. Isocitrate dehydrogenase mutation was absent in all glioblastoma patients. The rearrangement uses TRBV5-4 and TRBJ1-2, with TRBD1 matching 9 bases. The sequencing used blood, collected before dendritic cell vaccination. The TCR was taken from a human donor with glioblastoma. CDR3 sequence (DNA): TGTGCCAGCAGCTTTGAGACAGGGGGTGGCTACACCTTC. As protein: CASSFETGGGYTF. The whole variable domain, filled in from reference TRBV5-4 and TRBJ1-2, reads ETGVTQSPTHLIKTRGQQVTLRCSSQSGHNTVSWYQQALGQGPQFIFQYYREEENGRGNFPPRFSGLQFPNYSSELNVNALELDDSALYLCASSFETGGGYTFGSGTRLTVV.